Listed below are T cell receptor beta chains from one sample, sequenced in a study of immune evolution from preneoplasia to lung adenocarcinoma. Libraries were prepared by immunoSEQ multiplex PCR; TCRdb keeps only in-frame clonotypes and omits some of them. The profile covers 8,000 to 10,000 clones, with around four fifths appearing a single time and about 7% taken by the ten largest. The sample was FFPE lung adenocarcinoma in situ tissue. Receptors originate from a person aged 60 to 85 with lung adenocarcinoma. Each CDR3 is given with its conserved first and last residue. The D gene is left open where the match is weak. Not every row has a clone size; where given, it reads once, few, many or a size class.

j_call,cdr3_length,d_call,v_call,clone_size,cdr3_aa,cdr3_nt
TRBJ2-3,15,TRBD2,TRBV6-4,-,CASSDLAGGTDTQYF,TGTGCCAGCAGTGACTTAGCGGGCGGAACAGATACGCAGTATTTT
TRBJ1-4,19,-,TRBV7-8,-,CASSLALSRGEATNEKLFF,TGTGCCAGCAGCTTAGCCTTATCAAGGGGCGAGGCAACTAATGAAAAACTGTTTTTT
TRBJ1-2,12,TRBD1,TRBV29-1,medium-sized,CSGTGGNYGYTF,TGCAGCGGAACAGGGGGAAACTATGGCTACACCTTC
TRBJ1-3,15,-,TRBV9,-,CASSVAVGSGNTIYF,TGTGCCAGCAGCGTAGCGGTAGGCTCTGGAAACACCATATATTTT
TRBJ1-1,16,TRBD1,TRBV18,-,CASSQLTGRGNTEAFF,TGTGCCAGCTCACAACTGACAGGGCGGGGGAACACTGAAGCTTTCTTT
TRBJ1-5,12,-,TRBV28,-,CASKVVNQPQHF,TGTGCCAGTAAAGTTGTTAATCAGCCCCAGCATTTT
TRBJ1-1,14,-,TRBV4-1,-,CASSQDERLGEAFF,TGCGCCAGCAGCCAAGATGAACGACTTGGTGAAGCTTTCTTT
TRBJ2-2,17,-,TRBV4-1,-,CASSLPGKLRDTGELFF,TGCGCCAGCAGCCTACCGGGGAAATTACGCGACACCGGGGAGCTGTTTTTT
TRBJ1-4,14,-,TRBV6-1,once,CASNWGQPNEKLFF,TGTGCCAGCAACTGGGGCCAGCCAAATGAAAAACTGTTTTTT
TRBJ2-3,15,TRBD1,TRBV7-8,once,CASSPTGASTDTQYF,TGTGCCAGCAGCCCAACAGGGGCTAGCACAGATACGCAGTATTTT
TRBJ1-2,14,TRBD1,TRBV9,-,CASSPGQAYYGYTF,TGTGCCAGCAGCCCCGGACAGGCGTACTATGGCTACACCTTC
TRBJ1-1,13,TRBD1,TRBV10-3,once,CATRQGSNTEAFF,TGTGCCACCCGACAGGGATCGAACACTGAAGCTTTCTTT
TRBJ1-1,16,-,TRBV5-5,-,CASRRAGEAFGTEAFF,TGTGCCAGCAGGCGGGCAGGGGAGGCCTTTGGCACTGAAGCTTTCTTT
TRBJ2-5,15,-,TRBV18,-,CASSPLRGGQETQYF,TGTGCCAGCTCACCCCTTAGGGGGGGCCAAGAGACCCAGTACTTC
TRBJ1-5,13,-,TRBV4-1,-,CASSQDWGQPQHF,TGCGCCAGCAGCCAAGATTGGGGTCAGCCCCAGCATTTT
TRBJ1-5,12,-,TRBV4-2,few,CASSQGDQPQHF,TGTGCCAGCAGCCAAGGGGATCAGCCCCAGCATTTT
TRBJ1-2,14,-,TRBV7-2,-,CASSPRTEQGGYTF,TGTGCCAGCAGCCCCCGGACAGAGCAAGGAGGCTACACCTTC
TRBJ1-1,15,-,TRBV9,once,CASSEGGWLRGEAFF,TGTGCCAGCAGCGAAGGGGGTTGGCTGCGTGGCGAAGCTTTCTTT
TRBJ2-7,16,-,TRBV7-6,-,CASSPRPGQVAYEQYF,TGTGCCAGCAGCCCCCGGCCTGGGCAGGTGGCCTATGAGCAGTACTTC
TRBJ2-1,14,TRBD1,TRBV29-1,few,CSVRGQGSNNEQFF,TGCAGCGTGCGGGGACAGGGGAGTAACAATGAGCAGTTCTTC
TRBJ2-7,14,-,TRBV6-1,-,CASSEAGHHYEQYF,TGTGCCAGCAGTGAAGCGGGACACCACTACGAGCAGTACTTC
TRBJ2-1,19,TRBD2,TRBV11-3,-,CASSRSGRGGPSSYNEQFF,TGTGCCAGCAGCCGATCGGGGCGGGGGGGCCCCAGCTCCTACAATGAGCAGTTCTTC
TRBJ2-2,13,-,TRBV7-2,-,CASSVERAGELFF,TGTGCCAGCAGCGTCGAGCGGGCCGGGGAGCTGTTTTTT
TRBJ1-4,15,TRBD1,TRBV15,-,CATSIRQGYSEKLFF,TGTGCCACCAGCATACGACAGGGATATTCGGAAAAACTGTTTTTT
TRBJ2-3,14,-,TRBV7-2,-,CASSLVSSTDTQYF,TGTGCCAGCAGCTTAGTTTCCAGCACAGATACGCAGTATTTT
TRBJ1-5,14,-,TRBV10-2,-,CASSDSYSNQPQHF,TGCGCCAGCAGTGACAGTTATAGCAATCAGCCCCAGCATTTT
TRBJ2-1,14,-,TRBV15,-,CATSRVSGGNEQFF,TGTGCCACCAGCAGAGTATCGGGCGGCAATGAGCAGTTCTTC
TRBJ1-6,14,-,TRBV5-5,few,CASSSALSNSPLHF,TGTGCCAGCAGTTCCGCACTCTCTAATTCACCCCTCCACTTT
TRBJ2-7,15,-,TRBV4-2,-,CASSTSRLLSYEQYF,TGTGCCAGCAGTACCAGTAGACTCCTCTCCTACGAGCAGTACTTC
TRBJ2-7,14,-,TRBV10-3,-,CAIKEAGNSYEQYF,TGTGCCATCAAGGAGGCCGGCAACTCCTACGAGCAGTACTTC
TRBJ1-1,13,-,TRBV7-3,-,CASSLTSGGDAFF,TGTGCCAGCAGCCTGACAAGCGGCGGGGATGCTTTCTTT
TRBJ2-4,12,-,TRBV7-9,large,CASSSELTVQYF,TGTGCCAGCAGCTCAGAACTGACAGTCCAGTACTTC
TRBJ1-6,14,TRBD1,TRBV7-9,-,CASSQGQDHSPLHF,TGTGCCAGCAGCCAAGGACAGGATCATTCACCCCTCCACTTT
TRBJ2-7,16,TRBD2,TRBV4-2,once,CASSQDLGLALYEQYF,TGTGCCAGCAGCCAAGATTTGGGACTAGCCCTCTACGAGCAGTACTTC
TRBJ2-7,15,-,TRBV18,-,CASSPVAEISYEQYF,TGTGCCAGCTCACCAGTAGCGGAAATCTCCTACGAGCAGTACTTC
TRBJ2-2,15,-,TRBV6-5,-,CASRTWEQNTGELFF,TGTGCCAGCAGAACCTGGGAACAGAACACCGGGGAGCTGTTTTTT
TRBJ2-5,18,TRBD2,TRBV15,-,CATIRDSGSGSYQETQYF,TGTGCCACCATCAGAGACTCCGGTAGCGGGAGCTACCAAGAGACCCAGTACTTC
TRBJ1-2,17,-,TRBV28,medium-sized,CASSFRMTQGGYYGYTF,TGTGCCAGCAGTTTCCGTATGACACAGGGAGGGTACTATGGCTACACCTTC
TRBJ2-2,15,-,TRBV7-2,-,CASSLVPGGVGELFF,TGTGCCAGCAGCTTAGTGCCGGGTGGGGTCGGGGAGCTGTTTTTT
TRBJ1-5,13,TRBD1,TRBV29-1,-,CSVATGLNQPQHF,TGCAGCGTTGCGACAGGGTTGAATCAGCCCCAGCATTTT
TRBJ1-1,15,TRBD1,TRBV6-1,-,CASRAAGGIWVGAFF,TGTGCCAGCAGGGCTGCAGGGGGCATATGGGTTGGAGCTTTCTTT
TRBJ2-5,13,-,TRBV4-3,-,CASSQVYQETQYF,TGCGCCAGCAGCCAAGTGTACCAAGAGACCCAGTACTTC
TRBJ1-6,15,-,TRBV7-9,-,CASSPPDSSNSPLHF,TGTGCCAGCAGCCCCCCGGACAGTTCCAATTCACCCCTCCACTTT
TRBJ2-5,12,-,TRBV6-5,few,CASSYSRETQYF,TGTGCCAGCAGTTACTCACGGGAGACCCAGTACTTC
TRBJ2-5,17,-,TRBV6-1,once,CASSDLKGGWDQETQYF,TGTGCCAGCAGTGATCTTAAGGGTGGCTGGGACCAAGAGACCCAGTACTTC
TRBJ2-3,17,TRBD1,TRBV14,-,CASSQVGTGFYTDTQYF,TGTGCCAGCAGCCAAGTCGGGACAGGGTTCTACACAGATACGCAGTATTTT
TRBJ1-5,13,-,TRBV2,-,CASSGTYNQPQHF,TGTGCCAGCAGTGGGACGTACAATCAGCCCCAGCATTTT
TRBJ1-5,14,-,TRBV4-1,few,CASGGGYSNQPQHF,TGCGCCAGCGGAGGAGGGTATAGCAATCAGCCCCAGCATTTT
TRBJ1-2,13,-,TRBV25-1,-,CASSPGTNYGYTF,TGTGCCAGCAGCCCCGGAACTAACTATGGCTACACCTTC
TRBJ1-3,14,-,TRBV5-1,-,CASSFQGNGNTIYF,TGCGCCAGCAGCTTCCAGGGAAATGGAAACACCATATATTTT
TRBJ2-1,15,TRBD1,TRBV19,-,CASSIPRGRNNEQFF,TGTGCCAGTAGTATACCCAGGGGGCGCAACAATGAGCAGTTCTTC
TRBJ2-2,14,-,TRBV5-1,-,CASQAGSRVGELFF,TGCGCCAGTCAAGCAGGGTCCCGCGTCGGGGAGCTGTTTTTT
TRBJ2-4,15,-,TRBV30,few,CAWSPGPGFRNIQYF,TGTGCCTGGAGTCCAGGACCCGGGTTTAGAAACATTCAGTACTTC
TRBJ2-5,15,-,TRBV2,-,CASSGGALGGETQYF,TGTGCCAGCAGTGGGGGCGCCCTAGGGGGGGAGACCCAGTACTTC